The rows below give T cell receptor beta chains drawn from one sample of a study of vaccination and CD4 T cells after COVID-19. These receptors are not linked to any known antigen. TCRdb reprocessed the PCR reads with MiXCR, giving one entry per CDR3 protein. The repertoire holds just under 20,000 distinct CDR3 sequences, with roughly half as singletons. Sequenced sample: CD4+ T cells from blood, cultured in vitro. Receptors originate from a human donor who had recovered from COVID-19. Both conserved end residues are part of each CDR3. D genes are given only for firm matches. Only part of the rows carry a size: once, few, many, or a class if the clone is expanded.

d_gene	v_gene	j_gene	abundance	CDR3aa	CDR3nt
NA	TRBV18	TRBJ2-7	NA	CASSSSGSSYEQYF	TGTGCCAGCTCATCATCAGGTAGCTCCTACGAGCAGTACTTC
NA	TRBV20-1	TRBJ1-6	few	CSARRANSPLHF	TGCAGTGCTCGCAGGGCTAATTCACCCCTCCACTTT
NA	TRBV29-1	TRBJ2-7	NA	CSVLSGRANSYEQYF	TGCAGCGTTCTTTCCGGCAGGGCGAACTCCTACGAGCAGTACTTC
TRBD2	TRBV7-3	TRBJ2-2	NA	CASSLGLANTGELFF	TGTGCCAGCAGCTTAGGACTAGCGAACACCGGGGAGCTGTTTTTT
TRBD2	TRBV24-1	TRBJ2-5	NA	CATSDSRLAGRQETQYF	TGTGCCACCAGTGACTCCAGACTAGCGGGTCGGCAAGAGACCCAGTACTTC
NA	TRBV10-3	TRBJ1-6	NA	CAITGTALNSPLHF	TGTGCCATCACCGGGACGGCGCTTAATTCACCCCTCCACTTT
NA	TRBV19	TRBJ1-5	few	CASSVGRFWDQPQHF	TGTGCCAGTAGTGTGGGCAGGTTCTGGGATCAGCCCCAGCATTTT
TRBD1	TRBV7-2	TRBJ2-1	NA	CASSLGGGAQDEQFF	TGTGCCAGCAGCTTAGGAGGGGGCGCCCAGGACGAGCAGTTCTTC
NA	TRBV2	TRBJ1-1	NA	CASRAGLGWAEAFF	TGTGCCAGCAGGGCGGGCCTGGGCTGGGCTGAAGCTTTCTTT
TRBD2	TRBV19	TRBJ2-7	NA	CASRRDYLNSYEQYF	TGTGCCAGTCGCCGGGACTACTTAAACTCCTACGAGCAGTACTTC
TRBD2	TRBV7-8	TRBJ2-1	NA	CASSLASLAGDNEQFF	TGTGCCAGCAGCTTAGCGTCACTAGCGGGAGATAATGAGCAGTTCTTC
NA	TRBV6-2/TRBV6-3	TRBJ2-7	NA	CASRSSAVYEQYF	TGTGCCAGCAGATCAAGTGCCGTCTACGAGCAGTACTTC
NA	TRBV6-2/TRBV6-3	TRBJ2-3	NA	CASSGGGTQYF	TGTGCCAGCAGTGGAGGGGGTACGCAGTATTTT
TRBD1	TRBV7-2	TRBJ2-2	NA	CANQQGSGTGELFF	TGTGCCAACCAACAGGGGTCGGGCACCGGGGAGCTGTTTTTT
NA	TRBV28	TRBJ2-2	NA	CASGFLSGELFF	TGTGCCAGCGGATTCTTGTCCGGGGAGCTGTTTTTT
TRBD1	TRBV4-2	TRBJ2-5	few	CASSHGQGGETQYF	TGTGCCAGCAGCCACGGACAGGGGGGAGAGACCCAGTACTTC
NA	TRBV19	TRBJ1-5	few	CASKGRDSNQPQHF	TGTGCCAGTAAAGGCAGAGATAGCAATCAGCCCCAGCATTTT
NA	TRBV6-5	TRBJ1-2	few	CASSYEGTYGYTF	TGTGCCAGCAGTTATGAGGGGACCTATGGCTACACCTTC
TRBD2	TRBV6-1	TRBJ2-3	few	CASNGPSGGTDTQYF	TGCGCCAGCAATGGCCCTAGCGGGGGCACAGATACGCAGTATTTT
NA	TRBV7-2	TRBJ1-3	NA	CASSYDSVSGNTIYF	TGTGCCAGCAGCTATGACAGCGTCTCTGGAAACACCATATATTTT
NA	TRBV10-3	TRBJ2-3	once	CAIREATDTQYF	TGTGCCATCAGGGAAGCCACAGATACGCAGTATTTT
NA	TRBV20-1	TRBJ2-7	NA	CSALRQVNEQYF	TGCAGTGCCTTACGTCAGGTCAACGAGCAGTACTTC
NA	TRBV3-1	TRBJ2-1	NA	CASSPSAGLKNEQFF	TGTGCCAGCAGCCCTTCGGCGGGTCTAAAAAATGAGCAGTTCTTC
TRBD1	TRBV5-4	TRBJ2-7	NA	CASRPSGTGTYEQYF	TGTGCCAGCAGGCCCTCCGGGACAGGGACTTACGAGCAGTACTTC
NA	TRBV6-1	TRBJ1-5	NA	CASSGRPNYSNQPQHF	TGTGCCAGCAGTGGTCGGCCTAATTATAGCAATCAGCCCCAGCATTTT
TRBD2	TRBV24-1	TRBJ2-3	NA	CATSVGTSGGTDTQYF	TGTGCCACCAGTGTTGGGACTAGCGGGGGCACAGATACGCAGTATTTT
NA	TRBV15	TRBJ2-7	NA	CTTSREPGVYEQYF	TGTACCACCAGCAGAGAGCCGGGAGTCTACGAGCAGTACTTC
NA	TRBV5-6	TRBJ1-1	NA	CASSTGRYTEAFF	TGTGCCAGCAGTACAGGGAGGTACACTGAAGCTTTCTTT
TRBD1	TRBV18	TRBJ2-7	NA	CASSPTWQGDYEQYF	TGTGCCAGCTCCCCAACGTGGCAGGGGGACTACGAGCAGTACTTC
NA	TRBV7-5	TRBJ2-5	NA	CISVPEARGCLGQETQYF	NA
TRBD2	TRBV4-3	TRBJ2-7	NA	CASSPGLAGIKYF	TGCGCCAGCAGCCCGGGACTAGCGGGAATTAAGTACTTC
NA	TRBV28	TRBJ1-2	NA	CASNQVSYGYTF	TGTGCCAGCAATCAGGTCTCCTATGGCTACACCTTC
TRBD1	TRBV2	TRBJ1-2	NA	CASRTMDRAYGYTF	TGTGCCAGCAGGACGATGGACAGGGCCTATGGCTACACCTTC
TRBD1	TRBV2	TRBJ2-6	NA	CASSARDRGTNVLTF	TGTGCCAGCAGTGCCCGGGACAGGGGTACCAACGTCCTGACTTTC
NA	TRBV7-7	TRBJ2-7	few	CASSRPDKGAEQYF	TGTGCTAGCAGCCGACCAGACAAGGGCGCGGAGCAGTACTTC
NA	TRBV7-9	TRBJ2-3	NA	CASSLGGGGWTQYF	TGTGCCAGCAGCTTAGGGGGCGGCGGCTGGACGCAGTATTTT
TRBD1	TRBV20-1	TRBJ2-5	few	CSAPGQGYLETQYF	TGCAGTGCACCTGGACAGGGATATTTGGAGACCCAGTACTTC
TRBD2	TRBV2	TRBJ2-3	NA	CASSLAGVVTDTQYF	TGTGCCAGCAGTCTAGCGGGAGTCGTGACAGATACGCAGTATTTT
TRBD2	TRBV19	TRBJ2-1	NA	CASSLAGGRGNEQFF	TGTGCCAGTAGCTTAGCGGGGGGCAGAGGCAATGAGCAGTTCTTC
NA	TRBV6-5	TRBJ2-7	NA	CASSYSARSSGSYEQYF	TGTGCCAGCAGTTACTCGGCACGGAGTAGCGGCTCCTACGAGCAGTACTTC
NA	TRBV6-1	TRBJ1-3	few	CASRPGSSGNTIYF	TGTGCCAGCAGGCCTGGGAGCTCTGGAAACACCATATATTTT
NA	TRBV12-3/TRBV12-4	TRBJ2-7	NA	CASSEALGTWTVKTYEQYF	TGTGCCAGCAGTGAAGCGCTCGGAACTTGGACAGTCAAAACCTACGAGCAGTACTTC
NA	TRBV20-1	TRBJ2-3	NA	CSARDTTDTQYF	TGCAGTGCTAGGGACACCACAGATACGCAGTATTTT
NA	TRBV20-1	TRBJ2-7	NA	CSAWTRSSYEQYF	TGCAGTGCCTGGACACGAAGCTCCTACGAGCAGTACTTC
NA	TRBV7-6	TRBJ2-2	NA	CASSPWTRGAGELFF	TGTGCCAGCAGCCCGTGGACTCGAGGGGCCGGGGAGCTGTTTTTT
TRBD1	TRBV6-1	TRBJ2-5	NA	CASIQGAGETQYF	TGTGCCAGCATACAGGGGGCGGGTGAGACCCAGTACTTC